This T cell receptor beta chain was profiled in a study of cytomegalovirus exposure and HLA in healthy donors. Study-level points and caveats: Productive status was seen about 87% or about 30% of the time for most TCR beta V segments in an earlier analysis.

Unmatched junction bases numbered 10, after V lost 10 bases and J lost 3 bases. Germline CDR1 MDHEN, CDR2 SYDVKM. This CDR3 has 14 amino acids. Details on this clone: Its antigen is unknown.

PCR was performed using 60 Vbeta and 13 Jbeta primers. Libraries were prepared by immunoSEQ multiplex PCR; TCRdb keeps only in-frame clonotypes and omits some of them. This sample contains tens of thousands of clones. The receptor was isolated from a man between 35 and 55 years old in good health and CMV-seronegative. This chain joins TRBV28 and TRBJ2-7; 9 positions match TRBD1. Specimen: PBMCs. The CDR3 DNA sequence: TGTGCCACCCGCGACCGGGACAGGGACTACGAGCAGTACTTC. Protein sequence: CATRDRDRDYEQYF.